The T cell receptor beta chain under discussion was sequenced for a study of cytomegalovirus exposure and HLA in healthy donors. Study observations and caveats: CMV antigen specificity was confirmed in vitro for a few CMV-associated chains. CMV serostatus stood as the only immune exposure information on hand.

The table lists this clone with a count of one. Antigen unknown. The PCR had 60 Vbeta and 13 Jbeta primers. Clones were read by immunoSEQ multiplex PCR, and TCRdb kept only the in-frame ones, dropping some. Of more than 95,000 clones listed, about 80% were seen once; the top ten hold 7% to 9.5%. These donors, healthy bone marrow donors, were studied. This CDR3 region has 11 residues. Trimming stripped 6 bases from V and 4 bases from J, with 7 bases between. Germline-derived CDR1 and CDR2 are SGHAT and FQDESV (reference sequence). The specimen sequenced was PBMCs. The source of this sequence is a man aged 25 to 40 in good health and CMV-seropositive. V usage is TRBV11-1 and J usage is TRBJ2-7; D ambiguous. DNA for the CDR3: TGTGCCAGCAGTTCCTATTACGAGCAGTACTTC. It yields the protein CASSSYYEQYF.